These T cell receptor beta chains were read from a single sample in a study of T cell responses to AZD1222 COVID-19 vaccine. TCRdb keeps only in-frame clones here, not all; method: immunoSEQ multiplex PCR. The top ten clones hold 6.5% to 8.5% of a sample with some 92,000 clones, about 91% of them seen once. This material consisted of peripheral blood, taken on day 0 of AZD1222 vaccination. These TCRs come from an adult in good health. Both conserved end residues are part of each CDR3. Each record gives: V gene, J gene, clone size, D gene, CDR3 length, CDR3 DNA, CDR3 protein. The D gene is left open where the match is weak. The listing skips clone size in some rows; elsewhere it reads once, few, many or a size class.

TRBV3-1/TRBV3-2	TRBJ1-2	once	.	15	TGTGCCAGCAGCCAAACGCCCGGGAGAAACTATGGCTACACCTTC	CASSQTPGRNYGYTF
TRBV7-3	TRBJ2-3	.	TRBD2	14	TGTGCCAGCAGCCGGACTAGCGGCGCAGATACGCAGTATTTT	CASSRTSGADTQYF
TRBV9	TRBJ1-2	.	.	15	TGTGCCAGCAGCGCCCCCCCATTTCGCCACTATGGCTACACCTTC	CASSAPPFRHYGYTF
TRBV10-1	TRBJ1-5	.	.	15	TGCGCCAGCAGTGAGGGACAAGTGCCCTCCCAGCCCCAGCATTTT	CASSEGQVPSQPQHF
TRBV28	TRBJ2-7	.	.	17	TGTGCCAGCAGTTTAGTACAGGTCGGGACGCGGGACTACGAGCAGTACTTC	CASSLVQVGTRDYEQYF
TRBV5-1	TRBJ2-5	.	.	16	TGCGCCAGCCACCCCCAAGGGGGGGAGTCCCAAGAGACCCAGTACTTC	CASHPQGGESQETQYF
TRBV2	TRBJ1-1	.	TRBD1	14	TGTGCCAGCAGTACAGGGGTACGGAACACTGAAGCTTTCTTT	CASSTGVRNTEAFF
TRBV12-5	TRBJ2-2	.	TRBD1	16	TGTGCTAGTGGTTTGCCCCAGGGGGTGGGCACCGGGGAGCTGTTTTTT	CASGLPQGVGTGELFF
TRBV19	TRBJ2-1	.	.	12	TGTGCCAGTAGTTCCCAGTGGGGTGAGCAGTTCTTC	CASSSQWGEQFF
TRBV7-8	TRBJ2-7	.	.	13	TGTGCCAGCAGCTTATTAGGGGTCTACGAGCAGTACTTC	CASSLLGVYEQYF
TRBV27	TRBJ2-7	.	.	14	TGTGCCAGCAGTTTAAAGGGCAGGGACTACGAGCAGTACTTC	CASSLKGRDYEQYF
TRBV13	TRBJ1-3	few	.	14	TGTGCCAGCAGCTTACTTCAGGGAGGACACACCATATATTTT	CASSLLQGGHTIYF
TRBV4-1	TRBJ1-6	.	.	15	TGCGCCAGCAGCCGGGAAAGCTCCTATAATTCACCCCTCCACTTT	CASSRESSYNSPLHF
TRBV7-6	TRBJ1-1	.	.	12	TGTGCCAGCAGGGGGCGAGACACTGAAGCTTTCTTT	CASRGRDTEAFF
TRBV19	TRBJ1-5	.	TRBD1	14	TGTGCCAGTACCAGGGGACAGGGCAATCAGCCCCAGCATTTT	CASTRGQGNQPQHF
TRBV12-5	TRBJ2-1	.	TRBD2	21	TGTGCTAGTGGTTTGGTCCCCCTTGGACTAGCGGGGGGGAAATCCTACAATGAGCAGTTCTTC	CASGLVPLGLAGGKSYNEQFF
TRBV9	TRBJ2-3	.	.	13	TGTGCCAGCAGCGTAGTCCCCGGTGATACGCAGTATTTT	CASSVVPGDTQYF
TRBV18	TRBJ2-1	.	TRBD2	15	TGTGCCAGCTCACCAAGTAGCGGGGGGGCCAATGAGCAGTTCTTC	CASSPSSGGANEQFF
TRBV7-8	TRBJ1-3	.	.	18	TGTGCCAGCAGCCTAGGGGTTTTCCGAAAACGCTCTGGAAACACCATATATTTT	CASSLGVFRKRSGNTIYF
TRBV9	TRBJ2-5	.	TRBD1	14	TGTGCCAGCAGCGTAGCTTACAGGGGTGAGACCCAGTACTTC	CASSVAYRGETQYF
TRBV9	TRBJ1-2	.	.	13	TGTGCCAGCAGCGTTGGGGAGGGCTATGGCTACACCTTC	CASSVGEGYGYTF
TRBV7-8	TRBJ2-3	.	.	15	TGTGCCAGCAGCCTCCTGACTAGTACTCCAGATACGCAGTATTTT	CASSLLTSTPDTQYF
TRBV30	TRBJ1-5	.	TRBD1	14	TGTGCCTGGACTAACGGACAGGGGTTTCAGCCCCAGCATTTT	CAWTNGQGFQPQHF
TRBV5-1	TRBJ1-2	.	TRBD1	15	TGCGCCAGCAGCTTGACAGACAGGGGAACCTATGGCTACACCTTC	CASSLTDRGTYGYTF
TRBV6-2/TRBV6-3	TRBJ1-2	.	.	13	TGTGCCAGCAGTCTCGGGGGATACTATGGCTACACCTTC	CASSLGGYYGYTF
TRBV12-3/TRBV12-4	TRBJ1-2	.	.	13	TGTGCCAGCAGTCAACAGGACAGCGGGGGCTACACCTTC	CASSQQDSGGYTF
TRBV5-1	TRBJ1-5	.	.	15	TGCGCCAGGGCCCCACCGGGACACAACAATCAGCCCCAGCATTTT	CARAPPGHNNQPQHF
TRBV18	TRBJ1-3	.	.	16	TGTGCCAGCTCACCCGGGACTCCCAGCTCTGGAAACACCATATATTTT	CASSPGTPSSGNTIYF
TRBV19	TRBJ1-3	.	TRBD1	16	TGTGCCAGTAGTCCCCGGACAGGGGTATTCGGAAACACCATATATTTT	CASSPRTGVFGNTIYF
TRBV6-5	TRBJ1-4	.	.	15	TGTGCCAGCAGTCCAGTTGGGGCCAGGGATGAAAAACTGTTTTTT	CASSPVGARDEKLFF
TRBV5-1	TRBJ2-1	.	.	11	TGCGCCAGCAGGGGGTACAATGAGCAGTTCTTC	CASRGYNEQFF
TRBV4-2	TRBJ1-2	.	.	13	TGTGCCAGCAGCCAAGTAGGGGTCTATGGCTACACCTTC	CASSQVGVYGYTF
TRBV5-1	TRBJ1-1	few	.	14	TGCGCCAGCAGCTTGCAGGGACAGAACACTGAAGCTTTCTTT	CASSLQGQNTEAFF
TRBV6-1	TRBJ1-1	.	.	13	TGTGCCAGCAGTGAACTTAGGACAACAGAAGCTTTCTTT	CASSELRTTEAFF
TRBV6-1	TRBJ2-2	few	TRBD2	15	TGTGCCAGCAGTGAAGAGGGAGGGAGGCCCGGGGAGCTGTTTTTT	CASSEEGGRPGELFF
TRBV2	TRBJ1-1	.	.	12	TGTGCCAGCAGTTTTACCCGGACAGAAGCTTTCTTT	CASSFTRTEAFF
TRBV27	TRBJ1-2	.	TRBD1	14	TGTGCCAGCAGTCTCGGACAGGGGACTTTTGGCTACACCTTC	CASSLGQGTFGYTF
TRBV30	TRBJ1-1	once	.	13	TGTGCCTGGAAGACTTTACCGAACACTGAAGCTTTCTTT	CAWKTLPNTEAFF
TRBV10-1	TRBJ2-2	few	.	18	TGCGCCAGCAGTCCCCTCTCCTCTAGCGTCTCGAACACCGGGGAGCTGTTTTTT	CASSPLSSSVSNTGELFF
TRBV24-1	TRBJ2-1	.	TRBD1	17	TGTGCCACCAGTGGGGGGCTGGGGGACAGGGGTTTCCATGAGCAGTTCTTC	CATSGGLGDRGFHEQFF
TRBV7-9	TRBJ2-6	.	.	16	TGTGCCAGCAGCTTAGTACGGGCGTCTGGGGCCAACGTCCTGACTTTC	CASSLVRASGANVLTF
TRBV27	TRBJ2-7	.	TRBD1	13	TGTGCCAGCTCTGGACAGGGGTTCAGCGAGCAGTACTTC	CASSGQGFSEQYF
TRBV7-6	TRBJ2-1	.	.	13	TGTGCCAGCAGCGTAGGACACCTCAATGAGCAGTTCTTC	CASSVGHLNEQFF
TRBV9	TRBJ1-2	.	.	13	TGTGCCAGCAGCCCACCCCTAGGCGGGGGCTACACCTTC	CASSPPLGGGYTF
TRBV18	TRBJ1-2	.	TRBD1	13	TGTGCCAGCTCACCGGGACAGGGACACGGCTACACCTTC	CASSPGQGHGYTF
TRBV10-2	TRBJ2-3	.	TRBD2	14	TGCGCCAGCAGTTTCGCGGGAGGCACAGATACGCAGTATTTT	CASSFAGGTDTQYF
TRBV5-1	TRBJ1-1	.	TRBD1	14	TGCGCCAGCAGCCCCACAGGGGGTAGCACTGAAGCTTTCTTT	CASSPTGGSTEAFF
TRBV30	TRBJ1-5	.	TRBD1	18	TGTGCCTGGACTCGCCGAGGACAGGGGGCCCCTAGTTGGGGGCCCCAGCATTTT	CAWTRRGQGAPSWGPQHF
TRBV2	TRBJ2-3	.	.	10	TGTGCCAGCGGGGAAGATACGCAGTATTTT	CASGEDTQYF
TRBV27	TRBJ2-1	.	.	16	TGTGCCAGCAGATCGGGGGGCTCAAGCTCCTACAATGAGCAGTTCTTC	CASRSGGSSSYNEQFF
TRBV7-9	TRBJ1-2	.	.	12	TGTGCCAGCAGCCCGGAGGGCTATGGCTACACCTTC	CASSPEGYGYTF
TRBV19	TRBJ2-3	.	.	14	TGTGCCAGTAGCACCTACTTAGGCACAGATACGCAGTATTTT	CASSTYLGTDTQYF
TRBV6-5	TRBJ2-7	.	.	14	TGTGCCAGCAGTTACTCGAGTGCCAACTACGAGCAGTACTTC	CASSYSSANYEQYF
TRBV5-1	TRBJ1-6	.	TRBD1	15	TGCGCCAGCAGCGAGCGGACAGGGGGACATTCACCCCTCCACTTT	CASSERTGGHSPLHF
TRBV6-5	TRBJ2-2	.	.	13	TGTGCCAGCAGGATCCGGAGAACCGGGGAGCTGTTTTTT	CASRIRRTGELFF